The T cell receptor (beta chain) under discussion was sequenced for a study of shared clonotypes between healthy human individuals. Looked up from germline, CDR1 is SGHDT and CDR2 is YYEEEE. The ends were cut back, 5 bases at V and 3 bases at J, with 24 bases in the middle. The CDR3 totals 17 residues. The method was immunoSEQ multiplex PCR; TCRdb's version includes in-frame clones alone and lacks a portion of them. The table has about 1.5 million clones, more than 95% seen once; the top ten hold roughly 1.2%. The chain uses TRBV5-6 and TRBJ2-7, with D possibly being TRBD1 or TRBD2 (5 bases each). The receptor was derived from a man younger than 45 in good health. What was sequenced was naive CD4+ T cells sorted from blood. Subset of the sample: CD45RA+ positively selected. The CDR3 spells CASSHQGRTRKDYEQYF. The CDR3 nucleotides are TGTGCCAGCAGTCACCAGGGACGAACCCGGAAAGACTACGAGCAGTACTTC. Supplemented by reference TRBV5-6 and TRBJ2-7, the full variable domain reads DAGVTQSPTHLIKTRGQQVTLRCSPKSGHDTVSWYQQALGQGPQFIFQYYEEEERQRGNFPDRFSGHQFPNYSSELNVNALLLGDSALYLCASSHQGRTRKDYEQYFGPGTRLTVT.